This entry lists 22 T cell receptor beta chains sequenced from one sample in a study of response to subunit inactivated influenza vaccine. Each CDR3 protein is one row after TCRdb ran MiXCR on the RT-PCR reads. Of about half a million distinct CDR3 sequences in the sample, 7.6% were seen once. The sequencing here drew on PBMCs from blood, taken less than 30 months after vaccination. The receptors stem from a man between 50 and 75 years old who received an inactivated influenza vaccine.

This clonotype occurred a few times. The J gene is TRBJ1-6, the V gene TRBV4-2; TRBD1 is a possible D gene (5 bases). In germline, CDR1 is LGHNA, CDR2 YNFKEQ. The CDR3 has 17 residues. V gave up 3 bases and J gave up 6 bases, with 18 bases separating them. CDR3 loop: CASSQAIRGKRNSPLHF. CDR3 coding DNA: TGTGCCAGCAGCCAGGCTATAAGGGGAAAACGTAATTCACCCCTCCACTTT.

The genes are TRBV20-1 and TRBJ2-5; 9 bases are a match to TRBD2. From germline, CDR1 is DFQATT and CDR2 SNEGSKA (reference sequence). The CDR3 contains 14 residues. Trimming took 5 bases from V and 2 from J; bases not matched to a gene: 6. This chain's CDR3 is CSAHRLAEQETQYF. In nucleotides, the CDR3 is TGCAGTGCTCACCGACTAGCGGAACAAGAGACCCAGTACTTC.

This clonotype has at least ten counts. The V call is TRBV6-2 or TRBV6-3, the J call TRBJ1-5; the D is unclear. This CDR3 comprises 15 residues. The ends were cut back, 6 bases at V and 0 bases at J, with 12 bases in the middle. From germline, CDR1 is MNHEY and CDR2 SVGEGT. The CDR3 DNA is TGTGCCAGCAGCCCGGACCGATATAGCAATCAGCCCCAGCATTTT. It codes for CASSPDRYSNQPQHF.

This clonotype came up a few times. This chain uses TRBV7-2 with TRBJ2-4; the D gene is possibly TRBD2 (5 bases). Deletions cut 6 bases from V and 2 bases from J, with 11 bases between. In germline, CDR1 is SGHTA, CDR2 FQGNSA. The CDR3 has 14 amino acids. The CDR3 here is CASSAPGTKNIQYF. The CDR3 DNA reads as TGTGCCAGCAGTGCGCCCGGGACCAAAAACATTCAGTACTTC.

The J gene is TRBJ2-7, the V gene TRBV18, with 9 bases lining up with TRBD1. The V gene's germline CDR1 is KGHSH and CDR2 LQKENI. Germline trimming cut 6 bases from V and 6 bases from J; bases unmatched to any gene: 6. The CDR3 consists of 13 residues. The chain's CDR3 is CASSDGTGLEQYF. The CDR3, as DNA: TGTGCCAGCTCCGACGGGACAGGGCTCGAGCAGTACTTC.

This chain joins TRBV10-3 and TRBJ2-1; D ambiguous. Germline CDR1 and CDR2: ENHRY and SYGVKD. This CDR3 has 9 amino acids. The V and J ends lost 8 bases and 6 bases respectively, with 2 bases between them. CDR3 sequence reads: CAILNEQFF. CDR3 DNA sequence: TGTGCCATCCTCAATGAGCAGTTCTTC.

The chain recombines TRBV10-3 with TRBJ2-3, with 9 bases identical to TRBD2. The CDR3 length is 16 residues. The V segment lost 5 bases and the J segment 2 bases; nucleotides outside the gene matches: 8. CDR1 and CDR2 from the germline V gene are ENHRY and SYGVKD. This CDR3 reads CAISKTSGEATDTQYF. In nucleotides, the CDR3 is TGTGCCATCAGTAAGACTAGCGGAGAGGCCACAGATACGCAGTATTTT.

This clonotype has a handful of counts. V is TRBV7-2 and J is TRBJ1-3, with 11 bases fitting TRBD1. The CDR3 is 17 residues long. Germline V gene sequence: CDR1 SGHTA, CDR2 FQGNSA. V was pared by 4 bases and J by 3 bases, with 8 bases of the junction left unmatched. The chain's CDR3 is CASSYTGTGGDGNTIYF. In DNA, the CDR3 is TGTGCCAGCAGCTACACCGGGACAGGGGGTGATGGAAACACCATATATTTT.

This clonotype was observed a few times. This chain uses TRBV6-1 with TRBJ2-1; TRBD1 matches 12 bases. This CDR3 is built from 15 residues. Germline V gene sequence: CDR1 MNHNS, CDR2 SASEGT. V was pared by 3 bases and J by 8 bases, with 5 bases of the junction left unmatched. The CDR3 DNA sequence: TGTGCCAGCAGTGACCCCGGGACAGGGGGCGATGAGCAGTTCTTC. Its protein product is CASSDPGTGGDEQFF.

This clonotype was seen many times. The chain combines TRBV7-8 with TRBJ2-3; a weak D match, TRBD2 (7 bases). Germline V CDR1 and CDR2: SGHVS, FQNEAQ. With 3 bases removed from V and 0 bases from J, the gap between germline ends came to 13 bases. The CDR3 contains 16 residues. The CDR3 spells CASSFRGGLSTDTQYF. CDR3 DNA sequence: TGTGCCAGCAGCTTTAGGGGGGGGCTCAGCACAGATACGCAGTATTTT. Drawing the rest from reference TRBV7-8 and TRBJ2-3, the complete variable domain is GAGVSQSPRYKVAKRGQDVALRCDPISGHVSLFWYQQALGQGPEFLTYFQNEAQLDKSGLPSDRFFAERPEGSVSTLKIQRTQQEDSAVYLCASSFRGGLSTDTQYFGPGTRLTVL.

This clonotype was seen many times. The chain has TRBV12-3 or TRBV12-4 and TRBJ1-2, with D perhaps TRBD1 (5 bases). Trimming cost V 6 bases and J 8 bases, with 19 bases left between them. The CDR3 totals 14 residues. The CDR3 DNA reads TGTGCCAGCAGCCGACAGCAATCTATTGGAGGCTACACCTTC. It specifies CASSRQQSIGGYTF.

This clonotype was seen a few times. The rearrangement links TRBV3-1 to TRBJ2-5, with D perhaps matching TRBD1 (6 bases). Germline V gene sequence: CDR1 LGHDT, CDR2 YNNKEL (reference sequence). Trimming shortened V by 8 bases and J by 4 bases, and 11 bases separated the two germline ends. The CDR3 loop spans 12 amino acids. The CDR3 sequence is CASGRGRETQYF. In nucleotides, the CDR3 is TGTGCCAGCGGCAGGGGACGAGAGACCCAGTACTTC.

In its sample, this clonotype was seen many times. The chain is built from TRBV15 and TRBJ2-2, with a possible D match to TRBD1 (6 bases). The CDR3 consists of 16 residues. V was cut by 0 bases and J by 7 bases, with 15 bases left in between. The germline CDR1 and CDR2 sequences are LNHNV and YYDKDF (reference sequence). CDR3: CATSRDYNRAGGELFF. CDR3 DNA sequence: TGTGCCACCAGCAGAGATTATAACAGGGCTGGCGGGGAGCTGTTTTTT.

This clonotype was found a few times. The chain uses TRBV12-3 or TRBV12-4 and TRBJ2-2, with a tentative D call TRBD1 (6 bases). There are 15 residues in the CDR3. Trimming shortened V by 3 bases and J by 5 bases, and 13 bases separated the two germline ends. The CDR3 DNA is TGTGCCAGCAGTTTTTTGCAGGGGTTGACCGGGGAGCTGTTTTTT. Protein product: CASSFLQGLTGELFF.

V usage is TRBV28 and J usage is TRBJ2-2; 7 nucleotides align to TRBD1. The CDR3 extends over 17 amino acids. With 7 bases clipped from V and 1 base from J, the junction kept 12 bases outside the gene matches. Germline CDR1 MDHEN, CDR2 SYDVKM. DNA for the CDR3: TGTGCCAGCACCCCAGGGACAGCTAGAGGGAACACCGGGGAGCTGTTTTTT. Its protein is CASTPGTARGNTGELFF.

The chain is built from TRBV20-1 and TRBJ2-3; 7 positions agree with TRBD2. V was pared by 3 bases and J by 2 bases, with 14 bases of the junction left unmatched. The CDR3 is 17 amino acids. Per the germline V gene, CDR1 is DFQATT and CDR2 is SNEGSKA (reference sequence). This CDR3 reads CSASPLADRALTDTQYF. CDR3 DNA: TGCAGTGCTAGTCCGCTAGCGGATAGGGCCCTCACAGATACGCAGTATTTT.

This clonotype was recorded a few times. The chain joins TRBV29-1 to TRBJ1-2, with 8 positions matching TRBD1. The CDR3 consists of 14 residues. The germline V gene encodes CDR1 SQVTM and CDR2 ANQGSEA. V was clipped by 6 bases and J by 4 bases; unmatched bases: 10. CDR3 protein: CSVPTRGTGYGYTF. CDR3 DNA: TGCAGCGTCCCCACCCGGGGGACAGGCTATGGCTACACCTTC.

This clonotype appeared many times. The CDR3 loop is CASSPPRGYDNEQFF. The CDR3 nucleotides read TGTGCCAGCAGCCCCCCCCGGGGGTACGACAATGAGCAGTTCTTC. V is TRBV7-9 and J is TRBJ2-1, with a tentative D call TRBD2 (6 bases). Germline values: CDR1 SEHNR, CDR2 FQNEAQ (reference sequence). V was pared by 5 bases and J by 5 bases, with 16 bases between. The CDR3 is 15 residues long.

The chain is built from TRBV29-1 and TRBJ2-2, with 8 bases that match TRBD1. Trimming at V came to 7 bases and at J to 3 bases, leaving 1 base not matched to a gene. Germline-derived CDR1 and CDR2 are SQVTM and ANQGSEA. CDR3 length: 12 residues. The CDR3 reads CSGQGHTGELFF. The CDR3 region has the DNA TGCAGCGGACAGGGGCACACCGGGGAGCTGTTTTTT.

This clonotype was seen more than once but under ten times. The genes are TRBV6-1 and TRBJ2-7, with 8 bases aligning to TRBD1. V gave up 0 bases and J gave up 1 base; unmatched junction bases: 8. This CDR3 contains 17 residues. Per the germline V gene, CDR1 is MNHNS and CDR2 is SASEGT. For the CDR3, the DNA is TGTGCCAGCAGTGAAGCGCGTGAGACAGGGGATTCCTACGAGCAGTACTTC. Protein product: CASSEARETGDSYEQYF.

This chain links TRBV7-8 with TRBJ2-1; 9 bases map to TRBD2. Germline values: CDR1 SGHVS, CDR2 FQNEAQ. The CDR3 totals 16 residues. V was pared by 1 base and J by 10 bases, with 11 bases of the junction left unmatched. CDR3 nucleotide sequence: TGTGCCAGCAGCTTAGTTTTAGCGGGAGCTTCGGGGGAGCAGTTCTTC. Translating it yields CASSLVLAGASGEQFF. The full variable domain, with the rest looked up from reference TRBV7-8 and TRBJ2-1, is GAGVSQSPRYKVAKRGQDVALRCDPISGHVSLFWYQQALGQGPEFLTYFQNEAQLDKSGLPSDRFFAERPEGSVSTLKIQRTQQEDSAVYLCASSLVLAGASGEQFFGPGTRLTVL.

With regard to this clonotype: This sequence may be a read error, since a much larger clone differs from it by one base. The genes are TRBV4-3 and TRBJ2-7; D gene uncertain. Germline values: CDR1 LGHNA, CDR2 YSLEER. There are 15 residues in the CDR3. Trimming left V 4 bases short and J 4 bases short, with 17 bases between. CDR3 protein: CASSRDIRSRYEQYF. CDR3 DNA sequence: TGCGCCAGCAGCCGAGATATTCGTAGCAGGTACGAGCAGTACTTC.